This T cell receptor (beta chain) was sequenced for a study of T-cell reconstitution after alpha-beta-depleted transplantation in children. Study-wide points: It was surviving recipient T cells and thymic progenitors that gave some patients high TCRbeta diversity at day 60. Fresh T-cell production supplied most of the T-cell counts and diversity seen one year after transplant.

V lost 3 bases to trimming and J lost 6 bases; unmatched junction nucleotides: 4. The V gene's germline CDR1 is SGHRS and CDR2 YFSETQ. The CDR3 is 14 amino acids. This clonotype was recorded a few times. Its target is not known. TCRbeta library construction was performed incorporating unique molecular identifiers. Each CDR3 protein is one row after TCRdb ran MiXCR on the PCR reads. The data contain around 94,000 distinct CDR3 sequences, around 5.9% of them singletons. This specimen consisted of PBMCs, mostly from graft donor cells, obtained 60 days after TCRalphabeta/CD19-depleted stem cell transplant. The origin of this receptor is a female patient aged 2-15 years who had a stem cell transplant for Fanconi anemia, so the T cells may come from the graft donor. This chain joins TRBV5-1 and TRBJ2-3; 10 positions agree with TRBD1. The CDR3 DNA reads TGCGCCAGCAGCTGGGGACAGGGGAAGGATACGCAGTATTTT. This encodes CASSWGQGKDTQYF. The full variable domain, rest sourced from reference TRBV5-1 and TRBJ2-3, is KAGVTQTPRYLIKTRGQQVTLSCSPISGHRSVSWYQQTPGQGLQFLFEYFSETQRNKGNFPGRFSGRQFSNSRSEMNVSTLELGDSALYLCASSWGQGKDTQYFGPGTRLTVL.